This T cell receptor (beta chain) came from a study of blood T cells in healthy people across ages. CDR3 length: 15 residues. V lost 7 bases and J lost 3, with 16 bases in between. CDR1 LGHNT and CDR2 FRNRAP come from the germline V gene. The authors ran a second PCR of roughly 6 to 11 cycles using a sample-barcoded 5' primer and a J-beta primer mix. Each CDR3 protein gets one entry after TCRdb re-called the 5' RACE reads with MiXCR. Among 580,000 or so distinct CDR3 sequences listed, around 48% were seen once. Sequences were obtained from blood. This chain links TRBV12-5 with TRBJ2-1; D is perhaps TRBD2 (7 bases). The clonotype was recovered from a man older than 75 in good health. The CDR3 sequence: CASAMSGGLYNEQFF. The CDR3 DNA reads as TGTGCTAGTGCCATGTCGGGGGGCCTCTACAATGAGCAGTTCTTC.